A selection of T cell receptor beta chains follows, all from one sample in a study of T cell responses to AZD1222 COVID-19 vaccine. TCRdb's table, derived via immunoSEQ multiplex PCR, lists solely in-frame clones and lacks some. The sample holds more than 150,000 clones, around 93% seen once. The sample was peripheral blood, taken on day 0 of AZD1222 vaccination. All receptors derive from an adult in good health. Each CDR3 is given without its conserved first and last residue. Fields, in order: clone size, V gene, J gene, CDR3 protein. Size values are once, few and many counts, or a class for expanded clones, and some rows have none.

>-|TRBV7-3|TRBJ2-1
ASSFPLDPATDPGSYNEQF
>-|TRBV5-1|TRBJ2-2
ASSPGGTSNTGELF
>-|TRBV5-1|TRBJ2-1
ASSFDGSSYNEQF
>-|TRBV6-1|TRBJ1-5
ASSEGWGRGYQPQH
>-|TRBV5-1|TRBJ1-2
ASSLSGTINKSGYT
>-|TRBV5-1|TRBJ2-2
ASSGWGLGYSNTGELF
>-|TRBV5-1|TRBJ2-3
ASSPLALGDTQY
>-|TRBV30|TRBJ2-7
AWRLEYEQY
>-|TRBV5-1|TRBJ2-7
ASRPDRGLGEQY
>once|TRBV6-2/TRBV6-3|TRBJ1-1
ASSTDRRGMKAF
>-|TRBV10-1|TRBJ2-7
ASSDRGPEQY
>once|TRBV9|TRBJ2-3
ASSVGDGLTDTQY
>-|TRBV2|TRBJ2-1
ASSGGGDRNYNEQF
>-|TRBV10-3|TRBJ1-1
AISESRTGAEAF
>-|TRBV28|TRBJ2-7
ASSRWTVEQY
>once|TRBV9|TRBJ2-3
ASSVGPGSTDTQY
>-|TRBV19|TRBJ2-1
ASSMFYGGLANDNEQF
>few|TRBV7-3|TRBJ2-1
ASSPTGPGEQF
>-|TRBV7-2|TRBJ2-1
ASSLSSYNEQF
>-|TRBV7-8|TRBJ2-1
ASSVRTSGRFGEQF
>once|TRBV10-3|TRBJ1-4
AISESGTGTEKLF
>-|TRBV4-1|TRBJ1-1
ASSLRQTNTEAF
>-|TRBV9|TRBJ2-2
ASSVDDSGYTGELF
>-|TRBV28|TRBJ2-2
ASSPGTGGSGELF
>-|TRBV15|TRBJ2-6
ATSRDGAGANVLT
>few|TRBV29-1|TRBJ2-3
SVDLAVAVDTQY
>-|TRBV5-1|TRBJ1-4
ASNHRAGEKLF